This T cell receptor beta chain was recovered during a study of T-cell reconstitution after alpha-beta-depleted transplantation in children. During its preparation, the TCRbeta library received unique molecular identifiers. MiXCR was run by TCRdb on the PCR reads, yielding one entry per CDR3 protein. The data contain 640,000 or so distinct CDR3 sequences, roughly 17% of them singletons. The CDR3 consists of 15 residues. V dropped 1 base and J dropped 6; count of bases not matched to a gene: 3. CDR1 and CDR2 (germline): SGHVS, FNYEAQ. The sample here was PBMCs from the stem cell graft donor, taken from the stem cell graft. This clonotype originated in a human donor who donated a stem cell graft to a child with acute myeloid leukemia. This rearrangement joins TRBV7-6 to TRBJ2-2; TRBD1 matches 9 bases. The CDR3 DNA reads as TGTGCCAGCAGCTTAGGGGACAGGGTGGCCGGGGAGCTGTTTTTT. Translated: CASSLGDRVAGELFF.